The clone carrying this T cell receptor (beta chain) was observed at least ten times. Germline lookup yields CDR1 SGHTA and CDR2 FQGTGA. The CDR3 has 12 residues. V was cut by 4 bases and J by 6 bases, with 7 bases left in between. This sample stems from a study of read filtering for tumor transcriptome and immune sequencing. Study information: DNase treatment preceded whole-transcriptome library preparation. Per sample, TCR-region reads ranged about 4 to 11 million by IR-seq, about 75 to 1,300 by RNA-seq.

The library was built from around 400 ng RNA with molecular barcoded adaptors for alpha/delta and beta/gamma chains. In TCRdb, the reads were re-called with MiXCR into one record per CDR3 protein. The sample shows 120,000 or so distinct CDR3 sequences, 10% to 15% of them seen only once. V and J are TRBV7-3 and TRBJ2-1, with D hard to call. The clonotype was recovered from a donor over 35 with multiple myeloma. The sequencing sample was made of a population of CD138-negative cells sorted from bone marrow. The CDR3 DNA is TGTGCCAGCAGCTCAGACTCCAATGAGCAGTTCTTC. This codes for CASSSDSNEQFF. The variable domain in full, completed from reference TRBV7-3 and TRBJ2-1, reads GAGVSQTPSNKVTEKGKYVELRCDPISGHTALYWYRQSLGQGPEFLIYFQGTGAADDSGLPNDRFFAVRPEGSVSTLKIQRTERGDSAVYLCASSSDSNEQFFGPGTRLTVL.